Presented here are 31 T cell receptor beta chains from one specimen sequenced in a study of T cell responses to AZD1222 COVID-19 vaccine. Data came from immunoSEQ multiplex PCR; TCRdb stores just in-frame clones and leaves some out. Of 60,000 to 70,000 clones listed, about 85% are singletons. Sample: peripheral blood, taken on day 0 of AZD1222 vaccination. These receptors all stem from an adult in good health.

This chain links TRBV7-9 with TRBJ2-3; D gene uncertain. This CDR3 has 15 amino acids. V lost 3 bases and J 1 base, leaving 11 bases between the germline ends. Germline V lookup: CDR1 SEHNR, CDR2 FQNEAQ (reference sequence). This chain's CDR3 is CASSFATPGTDTQYF. The CDR3 bases are TGTGCCAGCAGCTTCGCCACACCAGGCACAGATACGCAGTATTTT.

Here the CDR3 reads CASREREGFNYGYTF. The CDR3 bases are TGTGCCAGCAGGGAGCGTGAGGGATTTAACTATGGCTACACCTTC. The chain is built from TRBV11-2 and TRBJ1-2; D is uncertain. Germline CDR1 reads SGHAT; CDR2 reads FQNNGV. The V gene lost 6 bases and the J gene lost 1 base, with 15 bases spanning the gap. The CDR3 consists of 15 residues.

This chain links TRBV27 with TRBJ2-3, with unresolved D. The CDR3 covers 13 residues. V shed 4 bases and J shed 6 bases, with 11 bases lying between them. In germline, CDR1 is MNHEY, CDR2 SMNVEV (reference sequence). The CDR3 nucleotides read TGTGCCAGCAGTTCTTTAAACGGGGATACGCAGTATTTT. This gives the protein CASSSLNGDTQYF.

The chain links TRBV7-6 to TRBJ2-5; D is ambiguous. Germline CDR1 is SGHVS and CDR2 is FNYEAQ. The CDR3 has 16 amino acids. V was trimmed by 3 bases and J by 4 bases, leaving 18 bases between them. The CDR3 region has the DNA TGTGCCAGCAGCTTTAACAGCTTCCTTACGCCAGAGACCCAGTACTTC. This translates into CASSFNSFLTPETQYF.

There are a few counts of this clone. The chain combines TRBV19 with TRBJ2-7; D not resolved. CDR1 is LNHDA and CDR2 is SQIVND in the germline V gene (reference sequence). The V and J ends lost 1 base and 3 bases respectively, with 13 bases between them. The CDR3 totals 15 residues. The CDR3 spells CASSIAGSQNYEQYF. The DNA of the CDR3 is TGTGCCAGTAGTATAGCGGGCTCCCAAAACTACGAGCAGTACTTC.

The chain uses TRBV11-3 and TRBJ1-4; D perhaps matches TRBD1 (5 bases). The J call may be incorrect, as the DNA end agrees better with TRBJ2-2. Germline assignment: CDR1 SGHNT and CDR2 YENEEA. The CDR3 runs to 13 residues. CDR3 bases: TGTGCCAGCAGCTTAGGGTCCGGACAGGAGCTGTTTTTT. Amino acids: CASSLGSGQELFF.

The rearrangement links TRBV3-1 (or the pseudogene TRBV3-2) to TRBJ2-1; 7 bases line up with TRBD2. V lost 0 bases, J lost 8 bases, and 7 bases stayed unmatched. The CDR3 loop spans 15 amino acids. CDR1 LGHDT and CDR2 YNNKEL come from the germline V gene (reference sequence). CDR3 sequence reads: CASSQDITGGDEQFF. The CDR3 DNA follows: TGTGCCAGCAGCCAAGATATCACTGGGGGGGATGAGCAGTTCTTC.

The chain is built from TRBV6-5 and TRBJ2-7; 9 bases are shared with TRBD1. The trim removed 10 bases at V and 8 bases at J, leaving 12 bases unmatched. CDR1 and CDR2 (germline): MNHEY, SVGAGI. The CDR3 has 13 amino acids. CDR3 nucleotide sequence: TGTGCCATCGGAGGGACAGGGTCTCGTAAGCAGTACTTC. Translated, it gives CAIGGTGSRKQYF.

This clone came up once. V usage is TRBV19 and J usage is TRBJ1-1; 9 bases match TRBD1. After removal of 5 bases from V and 10 bases from J, the junction contained 11 bases not matched to a gene. The CDR3 is 14 residues long. Germline V CDR1 and CDR2: LNHDA, SQIVND (reference sequence). CDR3 DNA sequence: TGTGCCAGTAGTGCCGGGACAGGGTTTCTTAGAGCTTTCTTT. This sequence encodes CASSAGTGFLRAFF.

The gene calls are TRBV7-8 and TRBJ1-3, with no clear D. The CDR3 spans 14 residues. The germline gives CDR1 SGHVS, CDR2 FQNEAQ. V lost 2 bases, J lost 7 bases, and 12 bases lay in between. The CDR3 nucleotides read TGTGCCAGCAGCTTAAGAGCGGAGGTTAACACCATATATTTT. This encodes CASSLRAEVNTIYF.

The chain employs TRBV23-1 and TRBJ2-5, with D possibly matching TRBD2 (5 bases). TRBV23-1 is an open reading frame, and its role is uncertain. The V end was cut by 6 bases, the J end by 5 bases, with 16 bases between. There are 14 residues in the CDR3. The CDR3 protein is CASSAGRGRETQYF. The DNA of the CDR3 is TGCGCCAGCAGCGCGGGCCGGGGAAGGGAGACCCAGTACTTC.

The chain couples TRBV20-1 to TRBJ1-1, with unresolved D. This CDR3 region has 12 residues. Germline-derived CDR1 and CDR2 are DFQATT and SNEGSKA (reference sequence). Trimming took off 3 bases at V and 12 bases at J, with 17 bases between the two ends. This CDR3 reads CSASDMGQESFF. The CDR3 nucleotides read TGCAGTGCTAGTGATATGGGTCAGGAGTCTTTCTTT.

The chain combines TRBV5-1 with TRBJ1-6; D uncertain. Deletions cut 2 bases from V and 7 bases from J, with 16 bases between. The V gene's germline CDR1 is SGHRS and CDR2 YFSETQ. The CDR3 extends over 16 amino acids. The CDR3 spells CASSFFEAGENSPLHF. CDR3 DNA sequence: TGCGCCAGCAGCTTTTTTGAGGCCGGGGAGAATTCACCCCTCCACTTT.

This chain joins TRBV5-8 and TRBJ1-1, with TRBD1 matching 7 bases. The CDR3 length is 17 residues. Losses at the gene ends were 3 bases for V and 1 base for J; bases not matched to a gene: 12. CDR1 is SGHTS, CDR2 YDEGEE, per germline. In DNA form, the CDR3 reads TGTGCCAGCAGCTATTGGAGCCCAGGGGGGTGGAACACTGAAGCTTTCTTT. Translated, it gives CASSYWSPGGWNTEAFF. Together with reference TRBV5-8 and TRBJ1-1, the CDR3 gives the full variable domain: EAGVTQSPTHLIKTRGQQATLRCSPISGHTSVYWYQQALGLGLQFLLWYDEGEERNRGNFPPRFSGRQFPNYSSELNVNALELEDSALYLCASSYWSPGGWNTEAFFGQGTRLTVV.

This chain joins TRBV28 and TRBJ2-7; tentative D call: TRBD2 (5 bases). The V end lost 3 bases, the J end lost 7 bases, and 16 bases lay between the germline ends. The CDR3 is 14 residues long. Germline V gene sequence: CDR1 MDHEN, CDR2 SYDVKM. The CDR3 sequence: CASSFWFRGWEQYF. In DNA, the CDR3 is TGTGCCAGCAGTTTTTGGTTTCGGGGTTGGGAGCAGTACTTC. Combining the CDR3 with reference TRBV28 and TRBJ2-7 gives the whole variable domain DVKVTQSSRYLVKRTGEKVFLECVQDMDHENMFWYRQDPGLGLRLIYFSYDVKMKEKGDIPEGYSVSREKKERFSLILESASTNQTSMYLCASSFWFRGWEQYFGPGTRLTVT.

The chain combines TRBV5-8 with TRBJ2-5, with D perhaps matching TRBD2 (6 bases). The germline V and J ends were trimmed by 4 bases and 5 bases, with 12 bases remaining between them. Germline V CDR1 and CDR2: SGHTS, YDEGEE. CDR3 size: 13 residues. This CDR3 reads CASSLEGRETQYF. CDR3 bases: TGTGCCAGCAGCCTCGAAGGGAGGGAGACCCAGTACTTC.

This rearrangement joins TRBV3-1 (or the pseudogene TRBV3-2) to TRBJ1-3; D is perhaps TRBD1 (5 bases). Trimming removed 2 bases at V and 7 bases at J, with 9 bases between. Germline CDR1 is LGHDT and CDR2 is YNNKEL (reference sequence). This CDR3 region has 13 residues. DNA for the CDR3: TGTGCCAGCAGCCAACTGGAGGGGAACACCATATATTTT. The encoded protein is CASSQLEGNTIYF.

The CDR3 coding sequence is TGTGCCAGCAGCGTAGCCCACTATGGCGGGGGGGCGAATGAGCAGTTCTTC. Translated: CASSVAHYGGGANEQFF. J is TRBJ2-1 and V is TRBV9, with 9 positions matching TRBD2. Trimming cost V 0 bases and J 7 bases; bases outside gene matches: 11. Germline loops: CDR1 SGDLS, CDR2 YYNGEE. The CDR3 covers 17 residues. The variable domain in full, with the rest retrieved from reference TRBV9 and TRBJ2-1, is DSGVTQTPKHLITATGQRVTLRCSPRSGDLSVYWYQQSLDQGLQFLIQYYNGEERAKGNILERFSAQQFPDLHSELNLSSLELGDSALYFCASSVAHYGGGANEQFFGPGTRLTVL.

V gene TRBV2 combines with J gene TRBJ1-3, with D uncertain. Germline CDR1 SNHLY, CDR2 FYNNEI. V gave up 2 bases and J gave up 1 base, with 6 bases separating them. The CDR3 spans 14 residues. The CDR3 coding sequence is TGTGCCAGCAGTGAACCTAGGTCTGGAAACACCATATATTTT. This sequence encodes CASSEPRSGNTIYF.

This sequence joins TRBV11-3 and TRBJ1-4; 9 nucleotides line up with TRBD1. The germline V gene has CDR1 SGHNT and CDR2 YENEEA. V lost 5 bases to trimming and J lost 8 bases; unmatched junction nucleotides: 3. The CDR3 sequence is 13 residues long. CDR3 nucleotide sequence: TGTGCCAGCAGCCAGGACAGGGGAGAAAAACTGTTTTTT. Its translation is CASSQDRGEKLFF.

The CDR3 DNA is TGTGCCTGGAGCCGGGACCTCGGAGTCACTGAAGCTTTCTTT. Residues: CAWSRDLGVTEAFF. The chain combines TRBV30 with TRBJ1-1; D perhaps matches TRBD1 (5 bases). CDR1 is GTSNPN and CDR2 is SVGIG in the germline V gene (reference sequence). V was trimmed by 3 bases and J by 4 bases, leaving 15 bases between them. The CDR3 has 14 residues. The whole variable domain, filled in from reference TRBV30 and TRBJ1-1, reads SQTIHQWPATLVQPVGSPLSLECTVEGTSNPNLYWYRQAAGRGLQLLFYSVGIGQISSEVPQNLSASRPQDRQFILSSKKLLLSDSGFYLCAWSRDLGVTEAFFGQGTRLTVV.

The V gene is TRBV19, the J gene TRBJ1-2, with TRBD1 identical over 9 bases. Losses at the gene ends were 5 bases for V and 4 bases for J; bases not matched to a gene: 8. Germline assignment: CDR1 LNHDA and CDR2 SQIVND (reference sequence). The CDR3 is 15 residues long. This chain's CDR3 is CASSGTGTGPYGYTF. The CDR3 DNA sequence: TGTGCCAGTAGTGGTACCGGGACAGGGCCCTATGGCTACACCTTC.

V and J are TRBV19 and TRBJ1-6; D unresolved. V lost 1 base to trimming and J lost 7 bases, with 8 bases between them. Germline-derived CDR1 and CDR2 are LNHDA and SQIVND (reference sequence). The CDR3 extends over 14 amino acids. DNA for the CDR3: TGTGCCAGTAGTATAGGAGTGCGGAATTCACCCCTCCACTTT. This encodes CASSIGVRNSPLHF. Full variable domain (rest looked up from reference TRBV19 and TRBJ1-6): DGGITQSPKYLFRKEGQNVTLSCEQNLNHDAMYWYRQDPGQGLRLIYYSQIVNDFQKGDIAEGYSVSREKKESFPLTVTSAQKNPTAFYLCASSIGVRNSPLHFGNGTRLTVT.

The chain carries TRBV5-1 and TRBJ2-2; weak D call: TRBD2 (5 bases). Germline V gene sequence: CDR1 SGHRS, CDR2 YFSETQ. V was trimmed by 2 bases and J by 4 bases, leaving 18 bases between them. CDR3 length: 17 amino acids. For the CDR3, the DNA is TGCGCCAGCAGCTTTGTAGAGGGAGAGCGAGGCACCGGGGAGCTGTTTTTT. Protein product: CASSFVEGERGTGELFF. Looking up the rest from reference TRBV5-1 and TRBJ2-2 gives the full variable domain: KAGVTQTPRYLIKTRGQQVTLSCSPISGHRSVSWYQQTPGQGLQFLFEYFSETQRNKGNFPGRFSGRQFSNSRSEMNVSTLELGDSALYLCASSFVEGERGTGELFFGEGSRLTVL.

The rearrangement uses TRBV7-3 and TRBJ2-1, with 10 bases aligning to TRBD2. The CDR3 length is 16 residues. Trimming removed 5 bases from V and 4 bases from J; junction bases left unmatched: 8. Germline V gene sequence: CDR1 SGHTA, CDR2 FQGTGA. The CDR3 here is CASSVGLAGEYNEQFF. CDR3 nucleotides: TGTGCCAGCAGCGTCGGGCTAGCGGGGGAGTACAATGAGCAGTTCTTC.

This clone was detected a few times. V usage is TRBV19 and J usage is TRBJ1-5, with 7 positions matching TRBD1. The CDR3 loop spans 16 amino acids. Germline CDR1 LNHDA, CDR2 SQIVND (reference sequence). The V segment lost 6 bases and the J segment 6 bases; nucleotides outside the gene matches: 14. The CDR3 protein is CASRVPDRKAGQPQHF. DNA for the CDR3: TGTGCCAGTAGGGTCCCGGACAGGAAGGCGGGTCAGCCCCAGCATTTT.

V is TRBV15 and J is TRBJ1-1; a weak D match, TRBD1 (5 bases). The CDR3 has 14 residues. Trimming removed 3 bases at V and 0 bases at J, with 8 bases between. Per the germline V gene, CDR1 is LNHNV and CDR2 is YYDKDF (reference sequence). The CDR3 region is CATSRGGLNTEAFF. CDR3 coding DNA: TGTGCCACCAGCAGGGGGGGATTGAACACTGAAGCTTTCTTT. Drawing the rest from reference TRBV15 and TRBJ1-1, the complete variable domain is DAMVIQNPRYQVTQFGKPVTLSCSQTLNHNVMYWYQQKSSQAPKLLFHYYDKDFNNEADTPDNFQSRRPNTSFCFLDIRSPGLGDTAMYLCATSRGGLNTEAFFGQGTRLTVV.

This chain links TRBV14 with TRBJ2-5, with a possible D match to TRBD2 (5 bases). Germline CDR1 is SGHDN and CDR2 is FVKESK. The CDR3 has 15 residues. V gave up 1 base and J gave up 5 bases, with 14 bases separating them. The DNA for the CDR3 is TGTGCCAGCAGCCAAGCCCTGGGCCCGGGGGAGACCCAGTACTTC. Protein product: CASSQALGPGETQYF.

To note about this clone: The same CDR3 can be traced to other DNA sequences in this sample. The CDR3 here is CASSPQENEKLFF. The DNA of the CDR3 is TGTGCCAGCTCACCACAGGAAAATGAAAAACTGTTTTTT. The chain employs TRBV18 and TRBJ1-4; D is ambiguous. This CDR3 is built from 13 residues. Germline loops: CDR1 KGHSH, CDR2 LQKENI. V shed 1 base and J shed 5 bases, with 5 bases lying between them.

The CDR3 here is CASSSGRAGYGYTF. The CDR3 DNA reads as TGTGCCAGCAGCTCCGGCAGGGCGGGCTATGGCTACACCTTC. J is TRBJ1-2 and V is TRBV9; possible D gene TRBD1, 5 bases. This CDR3 has 14 residues. CDR1 and CDR2 (germline): SGDLS, YYNGEE. Trimming left V 4 bases short and J 4 bases short, with 14 bases between.

This chain uses TRBV9 with TRBJ1-6; no definite D call. This CDR3 region has 16 residues. Trimming cost V 4 bases and J 0 bases, with 11 bases left between them. Per the germline V gene, CDR1 is SGDLS and CDR2 is YYNGEE. The CDR3 DNA sequence: TGTGCCAGCAGCTTTTCGGCTAGCTCCTATAATTCACCCCTCCACTTT. It specifies CASSFSASSYNSPLHF.